This entry lists 9 T cell receptor beta chains sequenced from one sample in a study of blood T cell repertoires in COVID-19. Using immunoSEQ multiplex PCR, the repertoire was profiled, and TCRdb retains in-frame clones only, with some absent. This table has 250,000 or so clones, approximately 90% appearing once. Sequencing was performed on peripheral blood. The origin of the receptors is a woman aged 40 to 55 who had recovered from COVID-19.

J is TRBJ1-2 and V is TRBV20-1; maybe TRBD1 (5 bases). The CDR3 spans 13 residues. V was cut by 3 bases and J by 4 bases, with 12 bases left in between. Germline CDR1 is DFQATT and CDR2 is SNEGSKA (reference sequence). CDR3 nucleotides: TGCAGTGCTAGTTGGGGCTTGAGCTATGGCTACACCTTC. Amino acid sequence: CSASWGLSYGYTF.

The CDR3 sequence is CASLGLAPYNEQFF. In nucleotides, the CDR3 is TGTGCCTCCCTCGGGCTAGCGCCCTACAATGAGCAGTTCTTC. The V gene is TRBV10-3, the J gene TRBJ2-1, with D tentatively TRBD2 (6 bases). Germline V CDR1 and CDR2: ENHRY, SYGVKD. The CDR3 spans 14 residues. V lost 11 bases to trimming and J lost 2 bases, with 16 bases between them.

The chain recombines TRBV20-1 with TRBJ1-2; 8 nucleotides match TRBD1. After removal of 6 bases from V and 6 bases from J, the junction contained 3 bases not matched to a gene. CDR3 length: 11 residues. Per germline, CDR1 DFQATT and CDR2 SNEGSKA (reference sequence). The CDR3 loop reads CSAPGGHGYTF. The CDR3 DNA is TGCAGTGCCCCAGGGGGCCATGGCTACACCTTC.

The CDR3 sequence is CASSPGGRATQYF. The CDR3 coding sequence is TGCGCCAGCAGCCCGGGGGGGCGGGCGACCCAGTACTTC. The rearrangement uses TRBV5-1 and TRBJ2-5; 8 bases agree with TRBD2. V lost 4 bases to trimming and J lost 7 bases; unmatched junction nucleotides: 6. CDR1 is SGHRS and CDR2 is YFSETQ in the germline V gene. The CDR3 extends over 13 amino acids. The whole variable domain, filled in from reference TRBV5-1 and TRBJ2-5, reads KAGVTQTPRYLIKTRGQQVTLSCSPISGHRSVSWYQQTPGQGLQFLFEYFSETQRNKGNFPGRFSGRQFSNSRSEMNVSTLELGDSALYLCASSPGGRATQYFGPGTRLLVL.

Here the CDR3 DNA reads TGTGCCAGCAGCCAAGGATCCCAAGCGGGAGGGTCCTACGAGCAGTACTTC. Translating gives CASSQGSQAGGSYEQYF. V and J are TRBV3-1 (or the pseudogene TRBV3-2) and TRBJ2-7, with 10 bases aligning to TRBD2. V was pared by 1 base and J by 1 base, with 7 bases of the junction left unmatched. Germline CDR1 is LGHDT and CDR2 is YNNKEL (reference sequence). CDR3 length: 17 residues.

Only a few counts were recorded for this clone. The gene calls are TRBV20-1 and TRBJ2-7, with D perhaps TRBD1 (7 bases). With 3 bases removed from V and 3 bases from J, the gap between germline ends came to 12 bases. The CDR3 is 13 amino acids. Germline assignment: CDR1 DFQATT and CDR2 SNEGSKA (reference sequence). The CDR3 nucleotides read TGCAGTGCTAGTGCGGGACAGAGCTACGAGCAGTACTTC. Translating it yields CSASAGQSYEQYF.

This chain joins TRBV19 and TRBJ1-1; 8 positions match TRBD1. The V gene end was trimmed by 4 bases and the J gene end by 2 bases; junction bases not matched to a gene: 3. The CDR3 length is 14 residues. Germline V gene sequence: CDR1 LNHDA, CDR2 SQIVND (reference sequence). CDR3 protein: CASSRGTGNTEAFF. The CDR3 nucleotides read TGTGCCAGTAGTAGGGGGACAGGCAACACTGAAGCTTTCTTT.

The chain uses TRBV12-3 or TRBV12-4 and TRBJ2-7, with D uncertain. Trimming took 7 bases from V and 4 from J, leaving 14 bases between them. The length of the CDR3 is 13 residues. CDR3 DNA sequence: TGTGCCAGCACCCTCCCAGCCAGGTACGAGCAGTACTTC. This translates into CASTLPARYEQYF.

The chain employs TRBV13 and TRBJ1-6; D not resolved. Germline CDR1 is PRHDT and CDR2 is FYEKMQ (reference sequence). This CDR3 has 12 residues. V lost 2 bases and J 14 bases, leaving 10 bases between the germline ends. The CDR3 sequence: CASSLLREALHF. The CDR3 DNA is TGTGCCAGCAGCTTACTGAGGGAGGCCCTCCACTTT.